This T cell receptor beta chain was captured in a study of T cells in tuberculosis. Study-level findings and limits: Cases with active tuberculosis were adults, while controls were adolescents.

Described time point: new active TB diagnosis, blood taken before or within 7 days of starting treatment. TCRdb's copy holds only in-frame clones and misses some; the assay was immunoSEQ multiplex PCR. Of fewer than 40,000 clones in the sample, approximately 90% were seen once. About this clone itself: The antigen is not known.

Germline trimming cut 6 bases from V and 2 bases from J; bases unmatched to any gene: 5. The germline V gene encodes CDR1 MNHNS and CDR2 SASEGT. This CDR3 contains 15 residues. The sequence was obtained from an adult with tuberculosis. This chain links TRBV6-1 with TRBJ2-3, with 10 bases identical to TRBD1. Sequences were derived from PBMCs, sampled at tuberculosis diagnosis. The CDR3 loop is CASSMGQGTTDTQYF. As DNA, the CDR3 is TGTGCCAGCAGCATGGGACAGGGGACCACAGATACGCAGTATTTT.